The source of this T cell receptor beta chain is a study of blood T cell repertoires in COVID-19. Whole-study context: Material from acute and convalescent COVID-19 was sourced from the United States, Italy and Spain.

The Seattle patients joined while their infection was active and were tracked longitudinally afterward. Repertoires were generated with immunoSEQ multiplex PCR, while TCRdb's copy carries only in-frame clones and drops some. The sample lists roughly 260,000 clones; almost 90% were seen once. The ends were cut back, 4 bases at V and 4 bases at J, with 18 bases in the middle. This CDR3 is built from 16 residues. CDR1 SGHNT and CDR2 YYREEE come from the germline V gene (reference sequence). Sequenced input: peripheral blood. This receptor was obtained from a woman aged 30 to 39 with COVID-19, enrolled during active disease. This chain connects TRBV5-4 to TRBJ2-1, with D possibly being TRBD2 (7 bases). The CDR3 protein is CASSPASGGGYNEQFF. The CDR3 nucleotides are TGTGCCAGCAGCCCCGCTAGCGGAGGGGGGTACAATGAGCAGTTCTTC.